This TCR beta chain was identified during a study of control samples from healthy donors and cancer patients. Profiling relied on immunoSEQ multiplex PCR, and the TCRdb table lists in-frame clones only, not all of them. The table includes 30,000 to 40,000 clones, around four fifths detected once. This CDR3 contains 13 residues. The V gene lost 6 bases and the J gene lost 10 bases, with 13 bases spanning the gap. Looked up from germline, CDR1 is SGHTA and CDR2 is FQGTGA. This clone has more than one count but fewer than ten. The rearrangement uses TRBV7-3 and TRBJ1-6, with D hard to call. The TCR comes from a woman aged 55-75 years with lung cancer. Sequenced material: PBMCs. CDR3 sequence reads: CASRLMVDSPLHF. In DNA form, the CDR3 reads TGTGCCAGCAGACTGATGGTGGACTCACCCCTCCACTTT.